Presented here are 2 T cell receptor beta chains from one specimen sequenced in a study of blood T cell repertoires in COVID-19. Only in-frame clones appear in the TCRdb table, and some are missing; sequencing was by immunoSEQ multiplex PCR. The sample lists about 42,000 clones, about nine tenths occurring once. Sequencing was done on a sample of peripheral blood. These TCRs come from a human donor in a cohort sampled during active COVID-19.

This chain uses TRBV3-1 (or the pseudogene TRBV3-2) with TRBJ2-7; D gene uncertain. CDR1 and CDR2 from the germline V gene are LGHDT and YNNKEL (reference sequence). V gave up 4 bases and J gave up 1 base, with 11 bases separating them. This CDR3 is built from 14 residues. This chain's CDR3 is CASSRESRSYEQYF. The CDR3 region has the DNA TGTGCCAGCAGCCGCGAGAGTAGATCCTACGAGCAGTACTTC.

V gene TRBV6-5 combines with J gene TRBJ2-6, with D possibly being TRBD2 (6 bases). The germline V and J ends were trimmed by 9 bases and 0 bases, with 6 bases remaining between them. CDR1 is MNHEY, CDR2 SVGAGI, per germline. CDR3 length: 13 amino acids. In nucleotides, the CDR3 is TGTGCCAGGGGGGGCTCTGGGGCCAACGTCCTGACTTTC. Translated: CARGGSGANVLTF.